Listed below are T cell receptor beta chains from one sample, sequenced in a study of a mutant IDH1 vaccine in newly diagnosed glioma. Profiled with immunoSEQ multiplex PCR; TCRdb holds only in-frame clones, not every one. The data hold fewer than 95,000 clones, with roughly four fifths observed a single time. These receptors are not linked to any known antigen. Sequenced material: PBMCs, taken from a glioma patient whose treatment included an IDH1 peptide vaccine. The receptors shown here come from a man aged 35 to 55 with glioma. Both conserved end residues are part of each CDR3. Clone sizes are given selectively: once, few, many, or a class where the clone is expanded.

v_call clone_size cdr3_aa
TRBV27 NA CASSPSVKGTYEQYF
TRBV15 NA CATSSGRDSYEQYF
TRBV28 NA CASIGLRGQGNLNYGYTF
TRBV29-1 NA CSVVAAVGTQYF
TRBV18 once CASSAGTSQETQYF
TRBV10-3 NA CATLTPNYGYTF
TRBV15 NA CATSRDDEQYF
TRBV5-4 once CASSLQGVGSGANVLTF
TRBV5-6 NA CASSLLWAAGRRTGELFF
TRBV4-1 NA CASSQGLAGVEGNIQYF
TRBV5-6 NA CASSLRQVYGYTF
TRBV5-1 NA CASSLGVPGELFF
TRBV7-9 NA CASSLESGVVRETQYF